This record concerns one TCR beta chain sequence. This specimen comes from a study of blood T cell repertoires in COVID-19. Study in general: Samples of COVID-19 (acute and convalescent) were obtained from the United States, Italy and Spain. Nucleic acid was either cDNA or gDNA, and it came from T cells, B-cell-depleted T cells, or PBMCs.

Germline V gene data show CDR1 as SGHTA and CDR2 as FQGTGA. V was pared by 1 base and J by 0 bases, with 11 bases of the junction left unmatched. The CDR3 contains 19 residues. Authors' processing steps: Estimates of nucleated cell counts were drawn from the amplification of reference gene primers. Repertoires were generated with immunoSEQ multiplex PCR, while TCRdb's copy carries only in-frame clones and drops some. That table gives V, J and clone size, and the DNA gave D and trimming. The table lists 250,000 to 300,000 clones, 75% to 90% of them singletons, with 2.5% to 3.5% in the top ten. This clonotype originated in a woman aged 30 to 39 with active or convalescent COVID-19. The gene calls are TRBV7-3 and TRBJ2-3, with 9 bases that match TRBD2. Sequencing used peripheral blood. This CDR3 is CASSLRASGDPPSTDTQYF. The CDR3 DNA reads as TGTGCCAGCAGCTTAAGGGCTAGCGGGGACCCACCTAGCACAGATACGCAGTATTTT.